Presented here are 23 T cell receptor beta chains from one specimen sequenced in a study of PD-L1 blockade in urothelial cancer. TCRdb's copy holds only in-frame clones and misses some; the assay was immunoSEQ multiplex PCR. This repertoire shows 100,000 to 150,000 clones, around 88% found once; its top ten account for about 2.4%. Indicated time point: peripheral blood 6 weeks after treatment start. The sample in question was PBMCs, obtained around atezolizumab (anti-PD-L1) treatment. The source is a man aged 45-65 years with urothelial cancer.

The J gene is TRBJ1-3, the V gene TRBV28; 9 bases are shared with TRBD1. CDR3 length equals 15 residues. With 6 bases clipped from V and 4 bases from J, the junction kept 7 bases outside the gene matches. The V gene's germline CDR1 is MDHEN and CDR2 SYDVKM. CDR3 sequence (DNA): TGTGCCAGCAGGGCACAGGGGGCGGTCGGAAACACCATATATTTT. It yields the protein CASRAQGAVGNTIYF.

The V call is TRBV5-1, the J call TRBJ2-1; TRBD2 aligns across 13 bases. From germline, CDR1 is SGHRS and CDR2 YFSETQ. With V trimmed by 2 bases and J by 5 bases, 4 bases remained unmatched. This CDR3 contains 16 residues. The CDR3 sequence is CASSLTGTSGNNEQFF. The CDR3 region has the DNA TGCGCCAGCAGCTTAACCGGGACTAGCGGGAACAATGAGCAGTTCTTC.

V and J are TRBV5-4 and TRBJ2-1, with 9 nucleotides matching TRBD1. CDR1 is SGHNT, CDR2 YYREEE, per germline (reference sequence). V lost 5 bases to trimming and J lost 10 bases; unmatched junction nucleotides: 19. This CDR3 is 17 amino acids long. CDR3 protein: CASRAGPGQGKVWEQFF. CDR3 bases: TGTGCCAGCAGAGCGGGGCCGGGACAGGGAAAGGTTTGGGAGCAGTTCTTC.

The V and J genes are TRBV7-3 and TRBJ2-3, with D tentatively TRBD2 (6 bases). Germline CDR1 reads SGHTA; CDR2 reads FQGTGA. The germline V and J ends were trimmed by 4 bases and 3 bases, with 17 bases remaining between them. The CDR3 has 16 amino acids. In nucleotides, the CDR3 is TGTGCCAGCAGCTCCCACTCCGGGAGTAGGACAGATACGCAGTATTTT. It codes for CASSSHSGSRTDTQYF.

This chain connects TRBV2 to TRBJ2-5; 7 bases are a match to TRBD2. Unmatched junction bases numbered 5, after V lost 6 bases and J lost 4 bases. There are 13 residues in the CDR3. In germline, CDR1 is SNHLY, CDR2 FYNNEI. Here the CDR3 reads CASSTTSVETQYF. CDR3 DNA sequence: TGTGCCAGCAGCACTACTAGCGTAGAGACCCAGTACTTC.

The chain recombines TRBV19 with TRBJ1-1; D perhaps matches TRBD1 (6 bases). V lost 2 bases and J 8 bases, leaving 15 bases between the germline ends. The CDR3 covers 14 residues. Germline V CDR1 and CDR2: LNHDA, SQIVND (reference sequence). CDR3 protein: CASSIYSQGSEAFF. CDR3 nucleotides: TGTGCCAGTAGTATATACTCGCAGGGGTCGGAAGCTTTCTTT.

The gene calls are TRBV6-1 and TRBJ1-1; D unclear. This CDR3 has 15 amino acids. The ends were cut back, 4 bases at V and 4 bases at J, with 16 bases in the middle. Germline CDR1 reads MNHNS; CDR2 reads SASEGT. DNA of the CDR3: TGTGCCAGCAGTGTCTCCGGACTTTGGGTCACTGAAGCTTTCTTT. This codes for CASSVSGLWVTEAFF.

J is TRBJ2-1 and V is TRBV19, with 12 bases that match TRBD1. The CDR3 totals 15 residues. The germline V gene has CDR1 LNHDA and CDR2 SQIVND (reference sequence). Losses at the gene ends were 2 bases for V and 7 bases for J; bases not matched to a gene: 3. CDR3 amino acids: CASSILGQGANEQFF. In DNA, the CDR3 is TGTGCCAGTAGTATACTGGGACAGGGGGCGAATGAGCAGTTCTTC.

The table lists this clone with a count of one. The genes are TRBV4-1 and TRBJ2-1; D is possibly TRBD2 (6 bases). This CDR3 comprises 15 residues. Germline V lookup: CDR1 MGHRA, CDR2 YSYEKL. V lost 0 bases, J lost 9 bases, and 15 bases lay in between. The CDR3 nucleotides are TGCGCCAGCAGCCAAGATGGACTACCCCTTGGTGAGCAGTTCTTC. It yields the protein CASSQDGLPLGEQFF.

CDR3 loop: CASSIGGNKANVLTF. DNA for the CDR3: TGTGCCAGTAGTATAGGGGGCAACAAGGCCAACGTCCTGACTTTC. The chain couples TRBV19 to TRBJ2-6, with D perhaps matching TRBD1 (5 bases). Per the germline V gene, CDR1 is LNHDA and CDR2 is SQIVND (reference sequence). The V end was cut by 1 base, the J end by 6 bases, with 10 bases between. This CDR3 region has 15 residues.

The chain couples TRBV4-1 to TRBJ2-1; TRBD1 agrees at 10 bases. V gave up 2 bases and J gave up 5 bases; unmatched junction bases: 9. The germline V gene encodes CDR1 MGHRA and CDR2 YSYEKL. CDR3 length equals 17 residues. The chain's CDR3 is CASSQFDRGLDNNEQFF. The CDR3 nucleotides are TGCGCCAGCAGCCAATTCGACAGGGGGCTCGATAACAATGAGCAGTTCTTC.

V gene TRBV11-2 combines with J gene TRBJ2-6; 9 nucleotides match TRBD1. In germline, CDR1 is SGHAT, CDR2 FQNNGV. The CDR3 length is 18 residues. With 0 bases clipped from V and 0 bases from J, the junction kept 3 bases outside the gene matches. The CDR3 is CASSLEQGAVSGANVLTF. CDR3 bases: TGTGCCAGCAGCTTAGAACAGGGGGCTGTCTCTGGGGCCAACGTCCTGACTTTC.

The chain is built from TRBV5-4 and TRBJ2-7; D is undetermined. Trimming left V 3 bases short and J 6 bases short, with 7 bases between. CDR3 length: 11 residues. Germline V gene lookup returns CDR1 SGHNT and CDR2 YYREEE (reference sequence). CDR3: CASSSDIEQYF. In DNA form, the CDR3 reads TGTGCCAGCAGCTCAGACATCGAGCAGTACTTC.

The rearrangement joins TRBV28 to TRBJ2-7, with a possible D match to TRBD2 (5 bases). V lost 6 bases and J lost 4, with 19 bases in between. Germline V gives CDR1 MDHEN, CDR2 SYDVKM. The CDR3 is 15 residues long. In nucleotides, the CDR3 is TGTGCCAGCAGCCACCAGGTGGCGGGTTCGTACGAGCAGTACTTC. Protein product: CASSHQVAGSYEQYF.

The rearrangement joins TRBV27 to TRBJ2-5; no definite D call. CDR3 size: 13 residues. With 4 bases removed from V and 7 bases from J, the gap between germline ends came to 13 bases. Germline values: CDR1 MNHEY, CDR2 SMNVEV (reference sequence). The CDR3 loop reads CASSSLVSGTQYF. The CDR3 coding sequence is TGTGCCAGCAGTTCTCTAGTGTCGGGGACCCAGTACTTC.

V gene TRBV30 combines with J gene TRBJ1-4; no firm D call. The V and J ends lost 3 bases and 8 bases respectively, with 10 bases between them. The V gene's germline CDR1 is GTSNPN and CDR2 SVGIG (reference sequence). The CDR3 runs to 12 residues. CDR3 coding DNA: TGTGCCTGGAGCTCATCCGGGGAAAAACTGTTTTTT. Translated: CAWSSSGEKLFF.

J is TRBJ1-5 and V is TRBV6-4, with 12 bases matching TRBD1. CDR3 length: 17 residues. Germline V gene lookup returns CDR1 MRHNA and CDR2 SNTAGT. Trimming removed 6 bases from V and 1 base from J; junction bases left unmatched: 7. Here the CDR3 reads CASRPGQGAKSNQPQHF. For the CDR3, the DNA is TGTGCCAGCAGGCCGGGACAGGGGGCGAAGAGCAATCAGCCCCAGCATTTT.

This clone was seen a few times. At the DNA level, this CDR3 is encoded by other sequences in the same sample as well. This chain uses TRBV7-9 with TRBJ2-1; 7 bases are shared with TRBD2. Trimming cost V 0 bases and J 4 bases; bases outside gene matches: 3. This CDR3 has 15 residues. Germline values: CDR1 SEHNR, CDR2 FQNEAQ (reference sequence). CDR3 sequence reads: CASSLAPSGYNEQFF. For the CDR3, the DNA is TGTGCCAGCAGCTTAGCACCTAGCGGATACAATGAGCAGTTCTTC.

The V call is TRBV28, the J call TRBJ2-1; TRBD2 aligns across 10 bases. Germline values: CDR1 MDHEN, CDR2 SYDVKM. The ends lost 4 bases at V and 0 bases at J; junction bases unmatched: 9. This CDR3 has 18 amino acids. This CDR3 reads CASSSPPGLANSYNEQFF. CDR3 nucleotides: TGTGCCAGCAGTTCACCTCCGGGACTAGCGAACTCCTACAATGAGCAGTTCTTC.

This chain connects TRBV30 to TRBJ2-5, with 14 bases lining up with TRBD2. The CDR3 sequence is 17 residues long. The germline V gene has CDR1 GTSNPN and CDR2 SVGIG (reference sequence). The V segment lost 2 bases and the J segment 3 bases; nucleotides outside the gene matches: 8. The DNA for the CDR3 is TGTGCCTGGAGTACTCACCCGGGACTAGCGGGAGAAGAGACCCAGTACTTC. It translates to CAWSTHPGLAGEETQYF.

The chain recombines TRBV27 with TRBJ2-7; TRBD1 matches at 7 bases. This CDR3 has 14 amino acids. V was clipped by 3 bases and J by 6 bases; unmatched bases: 8. CDR1 is MNHEY and CDR2 is SMNVEV in the germline V gene (reference sequence). The CDR3 loop is CASSFSRQGGEQYF. CDR3 nucleotide sequence: TGTGCCAGCAGTTTTTCCCGACAGGGCGGCGAGCAGTACTTC.

The CDR3 region is CASSLVLAGVDTQYF. The CDR3 DNA follows: TGTGCCAGCAGCTTGGTTCTAGCGGGAGTTGATACGCAGTATTTT. The chain carries TRBV5-4 and TRBJ2-3; 10 bases fit TRBD2. Trimming cost V 0 bases and J 6 bases; bases outside gene matches: 4. This CDR3 contains 15 residues. In germline, CDR1 is SGHNT, CDR2 YYREEE (reference sequence). The full variable domain, with the rest looked up from reference TRBV5-4 and TRBJ2-3, is ETGVTQSPTHLIKTRGQQVTLRCSSQSGHNTVSWYQQALGQGPQFIFQYYREEENGRGNFPPRFSGLQFPNYSSELNVNALELDDSALYLCASSLVLAGVDTQYFGPGTRLTVL.

This rearrangement joins TRBV5-3 to TRBJ1-4, with 7 bases matching TRBD1. TRBV5-3 carries the ORF label, with uncertain function. Trimming cost V 0 bases and J 4 bases; bases outside gene matches: 9. CDR3 length: 17 residues. In nucleotides, the CDR3 is TGTGCCAGAAGCTTGGATGGGCCGGGACAGAATAATGAAAAACTGTTTTTT. Amino acid sequence: CARSLDGPGQNNEKLFF.